One and the same sample provided the 12 T cell receptor beta chains below, sequenced in a study of blood T cell repertoires in COVID-19 (dated by TCRdb to 2018 to 2020). The receptor library was made with the immunoSEQ multiplex PCR assay. This immuneACCESS table, as held by TCRdb, lists in-frame sequences with V and J called but not all clones. Of the missing ones, under half trace to an unresolved V gene in checked studies; the others have no known cause. A total of about 270,000 clones appear in this sample, approximately 86% of them only once. Approximately 9% of the sample lies in the top ten. Sequenced: peripheral blood. Receptors originate from a man aged 35 to 55 with active or convalescent COVID-19.

This sequence joins TRBV6-5 and TRBJ2-1; weak D call: TRBD1 (6 bases). V lost 8 bases to trimming and J lost 6 bases, with 11 bases between them. This CDR3 is built from 12 residues. CDR1 is MNHEY, CDR2 SVGAGI, per germline. The CDR3 nucleotides read TGTGCCAGCTGGGGGACAACCAATGAGCAGTTCTTC. As protein: CASWGTTNEQFF.

J is TRBJ2-1 and V is TRBV7-9, with a possible D match to TRBD2 (5 bases). The ends were cut back, 1 base at V and 9 bases at J, with 7 bases in the middle. Germline V gene sequence: CDR1 SEHNR, CDR2 FQNEAQ (reference sequence). This CDR3 region has 12 residues. The CDR3 nucleotides read TGTGCCAGCAGCTTAGGACGGGGTGAGCAGTTCTTC. Its protein product is CASSLGRGEQFF.

The CDR3 spells CAISESQGSMNTEAFF. CDR3 DNA sequence: TGTGCCATCAGTGAGTCTCAGGGGAGCATGAACACTGAAGCTTTCTTT. The chain joins TRBV10-3 to TRBJ1-1, with D possibly TRBD1 on 6 matching bases. Germline CDR1 reads ENHRY; CDR2 reads SYGVKD. V was shortened by 0 bases and J by 0 bases, with 11 bases between the two germline ends. There are 16 residues in the CDR3.

V is TRBV7-9 and J is TRBJ1-2; D is unresolved. Trimming left V 5 bases short and J 2 bases short, with 9 bases between. CDR1 is SEHNR, CDR2 FQNEAQ, per germline (reference sequence). This CDR3 spans 13 amino acids. The CDR3 spells CASSLQINYGYTF. CDR3 DNA: TGTGCCAGCAGCCTTCAGATCAACTATGGCTACACCTTC. The entire variable domain, with the rest obtained from reference TRBV7-9 and TRBJ1-2, is as follows: DTGVSQNPRHKITKRGQNVTFRCDPISEHNRLYWYRQTLGQGPEFLTYFQNEAQLEKSRLLSDRFSAERPKGSFSTLEIQRTEQGDSAMYLCASSLQINYGYTFGSGTRLTVV.

The rearrangement joins TRBV3-1 (or the pseudogene TRBV3-2) to TRBJ1-5; 9 nucleotides line up with TRBD1. V shed 5 bases, J shed 6 bases, and the junction held 8 bases outside the gene matches. CDR1 is LGHDT and CDR2 is YNNKEL in the germline V gene (reference sequence). CDR3 size: 15 residues. This chain's CDR3 is CASSSRQGVAQPQHF. In DNA form, the CDR3 reads TGTGCCAGCAGCAGCCGACAGGGGGTGGCTCAGCCCCAGCATTTT.

The rearrangement joins TRBV2 to TRBJ2-3; 13 bases line up with TRBD2. Germline V gene lookup returns CDR1 SNHLY and CDR2 FYNNEI. The CDR3 has 15 amino acids. The V and J ends lost 5 bases and 5 bases, in that order; junction bases with no gene match: 4. Here the CDR3 reads CASSPLAGGGDTQYF. The CDR3 DNA sequence: TGTGCCAGCAGTCCACTAGCGGGAGGGGGAGATACGCAGTATTTT.

The chain couples TRBV5-1 to TRBJ1-2; possible D gene TRBD1, 6 bases. Germline V gene data show CDR1 as SGHRS and CDR2 as YFSETQ. Trimming stripped 5 bases from V and 3 bases from J, with 14 bases between. The length of the CDR3 is 14 residues. CDR3 region: CASSLDRTHYGYTF. The CDR3 nucleotides read TGCGCCAGCAGTCTTGACAGGACGCACTATGGCTACACCTTC.

The J gene is TRBJ2-7, the V gene TRBV29-1, with TRBD2 matching over 9 bases. J lost 3 bases, V lost 3 bases, and 9 bases had no gene match. The CDR3 totals 15 residues. CDR1 and CDR2 from the germline V gene are SQVTM and ANQGSEA. CDR3 coding DNA: TGCAGCGTTGAGGGGACGCGGGAGGGTGTCTACGAGCAGTACTTC. Amino acid sequence: CSVEGTREGVYEQYF.

This sequence joins TRBV6-2 or TRBV6-3 and TRBJ2-2; D gene ambiguous. The germline gives CDR1 MNHEY, CDR2 SVGEGT. V was trimmed by 3 bases and J by 1 base, leaving 15 bases between them. The CDR3 sequence is 17 residues long. CDR3 sequence: CASSYNAVKGNTGELFF. The CDR3 DNA sequence: TGTGCCAGCAGTTATAATGCGGTCAAAGGGAACACCGGGGAGCTGTTTTTT.

The chain recombines TRBV2 with TRBJ2-3, with a tentative D call TRBD2 (5 bases). V dropped 6 bases and J dropped 4 bases, with 14 bases sitting between them. In germline, CDR1 is SNHLY, CDR2 FYNNEI. CDR3 size: 14 residues. CDR3 sequence: CASRRLPPPDTQYF. DNA of the CDR3: TGTGCCAGCAGGAGACTACCACCCCCAGATACGCAGTATTTT.

V and J are TRBV5-1 and TRBJ1-3; D is uncertain. This CDR3 contains 16 residues. V lost 0 bases to trimming and J lost 0 bases, with 10 bases between them. Germline V lookup: CDR1 SGHRS, CDR2 YFSETQ. The CDR3 DNA follows: TGCGCCAGCAGCTTGGGACACCTCAGCTCTGGAAACACCATATATTTT. It specifies CASSLGHLSSGNTIYF.

The chain links TRBV4-2 to TRBJ1-2, with 8 bases aligning to TRBD1. CDR3 length equals 13 residues. Trimming cost V 4 bases and J 7 bases; bases outside gene matches: 5. The germline CDR1 and CDR2 sequences are LGHNA and YNFKEQ. CDR3 residues: CASSPTGGGGYTF. CDR3 nucleotide sequence: TGTGCCAGCAGCCCTACAGGGGGAGGTGGCTACACCTTC.